The rows below give T cell receptor beta chains drawn from one sample of a study of OX40 agonist ivuxolimab in advanced cancers. Some clones are missing from TCRdb's copy, which holds only in-frame ones; the method was immunoSEQ multiplex PCR. Among about 49,000 clones, 79% were seen once, and the ten largest hold about 2.3%. The sample was CD4+ or CD8+ T cells sorted from blood, taken in a trial of the OX40 agonist ivuxolimab. These receptors were taken from an adult with an advanced solid tumor such as melanoma, head and neck, liver or kidney cancer. The CDR3 runs from the conserved cysteine through the conserved F or W. Each record gives: V gene, clone size, CDR3 protein. Size is stated for part of the rows, as once, few or many counts, or as a class when the clone is expanded.

V: TRBV7-2; size: -; CDR3: CASSPQPTANTEAFF
V: TRBV28; size: -; CDR3: CASETSGIDEQFF
V: TRBV2; size: few; CDR3: CASSEKGQPQHF
V: TRBV19; size: -; CDR3: CASSISGQGRSEAFF
V: TRBV14; size: -; CDR3: CASSQGRNTEAFF
V: TRBV18; size: -; CDR3: CASYNRQVVVGTGELFF
V: TRBV4-1; size: -; CDR3: CASSQVTQINEKLFF
V: TRBV7-2; size: -; CDR3: CASRGRDRGTDTQYF
V: TRBV18; size: -; CDR3: CASSPTGNTEAFF
V: TRBV18; size: -; CDR3: CASSPAGTGSYGYTF
V: TRBV7-2; size: -; CDR3: CASSFFTREEYNEQFF
V: TRBV16; size: -; CDR3: CASSQSIQTTGQETQYF
V: TRBV9; size: few; CDR3: CASSVVSSSYEQYF
V: TRBV4-1; size: once; CDR3: CASSQPDRETQYF
V: TRBV27; size: few; CDR3: CASSLGGGAYNEQFF
V: TRBV5-6; size: once; CDR3: CASSRVAGAKMTDTQYF
V: TRBV19; size: few; CDR3: CATRTAGNEKLFF
V: TRBV19; size: -; CDR3: CASTIRGKGQPQHF
V: TRBV5-6; size: -; CDR3: CASSFSGGSWDSPLHF
V: TRBV7-2; size: -; CDR3: CASSLGGGRTYNEQFF
V: TRBV2; size: -; CDR3: CASSELENTGELFF
V: TRBV10-1; size: -; CDR3: CASSEPGMNTEAFF
V: TRBV6-1; size: -; CDR3: CAISRGDSSYEQYF
V: TRBV7-2; size: -; CDR3: CASSPRTGFREQYF
V: TRBV5-1; size: -; CDR3: CASSLTGYNEQFF
V: TRBV6-5; size: -; CDR3: CASSYGRAYSGNTIYF
V: TRBV11-2; size: -; CDR3: CASSLGQAGQPQHF
V: TRBV2; size: -; CDR3: CASSVGTGGGSGANVLTF
V: TRBV10-3; size: -; CDR3: CAISERGTTDRVPHNQPQHF
V: TRBV29-1; size: -; CDR3: CSGWTGEGYGYTF
V: TRBV7-2; size: once; CDR3: CASSLGQSGSNEKLFF
V: TRBV28; size: -; CDR3: CANPGGTYNEQFF
V: TRBV11-2; size: -; CDR3: CASSLGPLSGNTIYF
V: TRBV2; size: -; CDR3: CASSAGTSGSGTGELFF
V: TRBV14; size: once; CDR3: CASSRSQGVGSPLHF
V: TRBV28; size: -; CDR3: CASSAPSSGANVLTF
V: TRBV7-8; size: -; CDR3: CASSPRQGASYEQYF
V: TRBV6-1; size: -; CDR3: CASSGATDTQYF
V: TRBV9; size: -; CDR3: CASSATVSGWGQGRSGANVLTF
V: TRBV27; size: few; CDR3: CASNRQGGGELFF
V: TRBV7-9; size: -; CDR3: CASSGEGRGRVGAFF
V: TRBV9; size: -; CDR3: CASSVRGGTEAFF
V: TRBV14; size: -; CDR3: CASSQVRGTYEQYF
V: TRBV7-3; size: -; CDR3: CASSPQPEISYEQYF
V: TRBV10-3; size: once; CDR3: CATALAEETQYF
V: TRBV10-3; size: -; CDR3: CAISEAVRGRGNNSPLHF
V: TRBV7-2; size: -; CDR3: CASSAWSVGNTEAFF
V: TRBV15; size: -; CDR3: CATSRGEGLNSPLHF
V: TRBV5-6; size: -; CDR3: CASSLVGGRAHPYEQYF
V: TRBV27; size: -; CDR3: CASSFGLNNEQFF
V: TRBV18; size: -; CDR3: CASSPPEQKETQYF
V: TRBV18; size: few; CDR3: CASSPRGSNTEAFF
V: TRBV28; size: -; CDR3: CASPPRGRTEAFF
V: TRBV7-9; size: -; CDR3: CASSSTFAGTGPSYEQYF
V: TRBV10-2; size: -; CDR3: CASTGAGPQETQYF